The 9 T cell receptor beta chains in this list originate from one sample, sequenced in a study of blood T cell repertoires in COVID-19. Profiled with immunoSEQ multiplex PCR; TCRdb holds only in-frame clones, not every one. The sample includes over 80,000 clones, around nine tenths of them seen just once. Material for sequencing was peripheral blood. The origin of the receptors is a middle-aged man with acute or convalescent COVID-19.

V usage is TRBV14 and J usage is TRBJ2-1; 13 nucleotides line up with TRBD2. CDR1 and CDR2 (germline): SGHDN, FVKESK. This CDR3 spans 16 amino acids. V trimming: 5 bases; J trimming: 8 bases; junction bases outside the gene matches: 9. The CDR3 DNA sequence: TGTGCCAGCAGCGTATTTCGGACTAGCGGGAGTGATGAGCAGTTCTTC. Amino acids: CASSVFRTSGSDEQFF.

This chain joins TRBV7-9 and TRBJ1-3; D remains ambiguous. Germline V gene lookup returns CDR1 SEHNR and CDR2 FQNEAQ (reference sequence). Trimming shortened V by 0 bases and J by 0 bases, and 12 bases separated the two germline ends. The CDR3 totals 17 residues. CDR3 sequence reads: CASSLAGRRSSGNTIYF. CDR3 coding DNA: TGTGCCAGCAGCTTAGCCGGCAGGCGAAGCTCTGGAAACACCATATATTTT.

The rearrangement links TRBV2 to TRBJ2-3; a weak D match, TRBD2 (5 bases). The ends were cut back, 5 bases at V and 0 bases at J, with 6 bases in the middle. The CDR3 runs 13 residues. The germline V gene encodes CDR1 SNHLY and CDR2 FYNNEI. Here the CDR3 DNA reads TGTGCCAGCAGTCGGGGTAGCACAGATACGCAGTATTTT. This gives the protein CASSRGSTDTQYF.

The chain has TRBV9 and TRBJ2-2; D uncertain. The CDR3 is made up of 15 amino acids. Germline V CDR1 and CDR2: SGDLS, YYNGEE. Between the trimmed V and J ends, which lost 3 bases and 1 base, there was a span of 10 bases. DNA for the CDR3: TGTGCCAGCAGCGCGAACACCTTGAACACCGGGGAGCTGTTTTTT. Its protein is CASSANTLNTGELFF.

This chain joins TRBV13 and TRBJ1-2, with 9 nucleotides matching TRBD1. This CDR3 is 16 amino acids long. Trimming took 4 bases from V and 8 from J; bases not matched to a gene: 14. The V gene's germline CDR1 is PRHDT and CDR2 FYEKMQ (reference sequence). The CDR3 reads CASSSLDRGWFRGYTF. The DNA of the CDR3 is TGTGCCAGCAGCTCGCTGGACAGGGGATGGTTCCGGGGCTACACCTTC.

V usage is TRBV7-3 and J usage is TRBJ2-1; 10 nucleotides match TRBD2. CDR3 size: 13 residues. Trimming at V came to 1 base and at J to 10 bases, leaving 1 base not matched to a gene. Looked up from germline, CDR1 is SGHTA and CDR2 is FQGTGA. In DNA form, the CDR3 reads TGTGCCAGCAGCTTAAAGCGGGAGGGAGAGCAGTTCTTC. It codes for CASSLKREGEQFF. The variable domain in full, with the rest retrieved from reference TRBV7-3 and TRBJ2-1, is GAGVSQTPSNKVTEKGKYVELRCDPISGHTALYWYRQSLGQGPEFLIYFQGTGAADDSGLPNDRFFAVRPEGSVSTLKIQRTERGDSAVYLCASSLKREGEQFFGPGTRLTVL.

This chain uses TRBV15 with TRBJ2-3; 14 positions match TRBD2. Looked up from germline, CDR1 is LNHNV and CDR2 is YYDKDF (reference sequence). The ends lost 1 base at V and 4 bases at J; junction bases unmatched: 7. CDR3 length equals 18 residues. The CDR3 loop reads CATSRVGLAGAGADTQYF. In nucleotides, the CDR3 is TGTGCCACCAGCAGAGTGGGACTAGCGGGGGCAGGGGCAGATACGCAGTATTTT.

This rearrangement joins TRBV19 to TRBJ2-3; D might be TRBD1 (5 bases). Trimming stripped 9 bases from V and 1 base from J, with 14 bases between. Germline V CDR1 and CDR2: LNHDA, SQIVND (reference sequence). The CDR3 has 14 amino acids. The CDR3 loop reads CASLAVGRTDTQYF. The CDR3 DNA reads as TGTGCCAGCCTGGCGGTGGGGCGCACAGATACGCAGTATTTT.

The rearrangement joins TRBV3-1 (or the pseudogene TRBV3-2) to TRBJ2-7; no clear D gene. The CDR3 loop spans 12 amino acids. V lost 3 bases, J lost 1 base, and 4 bases lay in between. Germline CDR1 is LGHDT and CDR2 is YNNKEL (reference sequence). The CDR3 reads CASSHRSYEQYF. DNA for the CDR3: TGTGCCAGCAGCCATAGATCCTACGAGCAGTACTTC.